Presented here are 9 T cell receptor beta chains from one specimen sequenced in a study of tumor-infiltrating lymphocytes in oesophageal squamous cell carcinoma. In TCRdb, the PCR reads were re-called with MiXCR into one record per CDR3 protein. The sample has around 12,000 distinct CDR3 sequences, around 55% seen once. The sample comprised esophageal tumor tissue. The receptor set was obtained from a female donor with esophageal squamous cell carcinoma.

The chain couples TRBV28 to TRBJ2-7; no reliable D call. Germline lookup yields CDR1 MDHEN and CDR2 SYDVKM. This CDR3 is 14 amino acids long. V shed 5 bases and J shed 3 bases, with 14 bases lying between them. The CDR3 DNA reads TGTGCCAGCAGTCGGAGCGCGCGGAGCTACGAGCAGTACTTC. Translation gives CASSRSARSYEQYF.

This clonotype has just one count. CDR3 region: CAALASGRETQYF. CDR3 nucleotides: TGTGCAGCCCTAGCTAGCGGGAGGGAGACCCAGTACTTC. The chain has TRBV7-9 and TRBJ2-3; 11 positions agree with TRBD2. The J call may be mistaken, given a closer DNA end match to TRBJ2-5. The CDR3 loop spans 13 amino acids. Germline V gives CDR1 SEHNR, CDR2 FQNEAQ (reference sequence).

This clonotype is large in the sample. The chain links TRBV7-2 to TRBJ2-7; 11 bases align to TRBD2. The length of the CDR3 is 17 residues. Losses at the gene ends were 0 bases for V and 2 bases for J; bases not matched to a gene: 6. Germline V gene lookup returns CDR1 SGHTA and CDR2 FQGNSA. For the CDR3, the DNA is TGTGCCAGCAGCTTAGCCCCGACTAGCGGGGCCGCCTACGAGCAGTACTTC. As protein: CASSLAPTSGAAYEQYF.

This clonotype was counted at least ten times. The rearrangement joins TRBV5-5 to TRBJ1-1, with D unclear. The CDR3 sequence is 12 residues long. CDR1 and CDR2 (germline): SGHKS, YYEKEE (reference sequence). Deletions cut 2 bases from V and 7 bases from J, with 9 bases between. CDR3 protein: CASSLSRIEAFF. The CDR3 DNA sequence: TGTGCCAGCAGCTTAAGTAGGATTGAAGCTTTCTTT.

This clonotype is labeled as medium-sized. The genes are TRBV7-9 and TRBJ1-2; no firm D call. This CDR3 contains 12 residues. CDR1 SEHNR and CDR2 FQNEAQ come from the germline V gene (reference sequence). V lost 4 bases and J 8 bases, leaving 11 bases between the germline ends. Here the CDR3 DNA reads TGTGCCAGCAGCTCACAACAATACGGCTACACCTTC. This gives the protein CASSSQQYGYTF.

This chain uses TRBV6-6 with TRBJ2-7; no clear D gene. The CDR3 has 15 residues. The germline V gene has CDR1 MNHNY and CDR2 SVGAGI (reference sequence). Trimming took 0 bases from V and 4 from J, leaving 13 bases between them. CDR3 amino acids: CASSYSATAEYEQYF. The CDR3 bases are TGTGCCAGCAGTTACTCGGCTACAGCTGAATACGAGCAGTACTTC.

V is TRBV7-2 and J is TRBJ2-5; 11 positions agree with TRBD2. The J call could be wrong; TRBJ2-7 is a better fit for the DNA end. Germline V gene data show CDR1 as SGHTA and CDR2 as FQGNSA. CDR3 length equals 15 residues. The CDR3 bases are TGTGCCAGCAGCTGGGGACTAGCGGATCCCTACGAGCAGTACTTC. It is translated as CASSWGLADPYEQYF.

The V gene is TRBV7-6, the J gene TRBJ2-5; no reliable D call. The CDR3 has 13 residues. Germline V lookup: CDR1 SGHVS, CDR2 FNYEAQ. The germline V and J ends were trimmed by 3 bases and 0 bases, with 5 bases remaining between them. Written as DNA, the CDR3 is TGTGCCAGCAGCTTCGGGTACCAAGAGACCCAGTACTTC. It translates to CASSFGYQETQYF.

The chain links TRBV7-8 to TRBJ1-1, with D possibly matching TRBD1 (5 bases). This CDR3 is built from 14 residues. The V and J ends lost 3 bases and 3 bases respectively, with 11 bases between them. Per the germline V gene, CDR1 is SGHVS and CDR2 is FQNEAQ. The CDR3, as DNA: TGTGCCAGCAGCTTTAGTGTCAGGGACACTGAAGCTTTCTTT. Its protein is CASSFSVRDTEAFF.